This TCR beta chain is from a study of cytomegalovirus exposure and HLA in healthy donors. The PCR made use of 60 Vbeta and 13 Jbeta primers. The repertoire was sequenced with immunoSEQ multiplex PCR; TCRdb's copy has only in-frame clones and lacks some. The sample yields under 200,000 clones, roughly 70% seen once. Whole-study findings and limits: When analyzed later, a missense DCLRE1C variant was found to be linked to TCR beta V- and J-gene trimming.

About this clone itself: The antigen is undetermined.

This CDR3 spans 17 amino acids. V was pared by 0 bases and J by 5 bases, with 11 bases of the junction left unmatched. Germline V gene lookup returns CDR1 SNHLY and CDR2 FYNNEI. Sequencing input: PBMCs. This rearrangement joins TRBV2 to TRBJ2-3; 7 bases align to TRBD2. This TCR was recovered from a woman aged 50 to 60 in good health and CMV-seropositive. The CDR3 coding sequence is TGTGCCAGCAGTGAAGCGCTTCTTCAGCGGGGTGAAGATACGCAGTATTTT. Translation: CASSEALLQRGEDTQYF. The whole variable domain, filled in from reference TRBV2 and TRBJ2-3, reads EPEVTQTPSHQVTQMGQEVILRCVPISNHLYFYWYRQILGQKVEFLVSFYNNEISEKSEIFDDQFSVERPDGSNFTLKIRSTKLEDSAMYFCASSEALLQRGEDTQYFGPGTRLTVL.